This TCR beta chain comes out of a study of T cell responses to AZD1222 COVID-19 vaccine. Study outcomes and limitations: Most donors were white British and more were female, and clonal diversity was possibly underestimated.

The CDR3 is made up of 13 amino acids. Trimming removed 3 bases at V and 8 bases at J, with 12 bases between. Germline CDR1 is KGHDR and CDR2 is SFDVKD. Clones were sequenced by immunoSEQ multiplex PCR, and TCRdb holds only the in-frame ones, with some missing. The sample gives 120,000 or so clones, approximately 88% of which show up once; less than 2% is in the top ten. For this clone: Antigen unknown.

The sequenced sample was peripheral blood, obtained on day 0 of AZD1222 vaccination. The clonotype comes from an adult in good health. V and J are TRBV24-1 and TRBJ1-1; D not certain. This CDR3 reads CATSDVGRAEAFF. The CDR3 coding sequence is TGTGCCACCAGTGATGTGGGCCGCGCAGAAGCTTTCTTT.